These T cell receptor beta chains were read from a single sample in a study of shared clonotypes between healthy human individuals. The assay was immunoSEQ multiplex PCR, and TCRdb's table has in-frame clones only and misses some. The sample lists 400,000 to 600,000 clones, 60% to 80% seen once, with 12% in the top ten. Source material: PBMCs. Receptor source: a woman aged 40 to 50 in good health. Some clones in this sample may be carry-over from other donors' samples. CDR3s leave out the opening cysteine and the closing phenylalanine or tryptophan. The D gene is left open where the match is weak.

v_call: TRBV7-2; d_call: NA; cdr3_aa: ASSLARTTFNEQF
v_call: TRBV5-1; d_call: TRBD2; cdr3_aa: ASSLASGAYNEQF
v_call: TRBV28; d_call: NA; cdr3_aa: ASRLGSNQPQH
v_call: TRBV28; d_call: TRBD2; cdr3_aa: ASTGRASGLKEQY
v_call: TRBV7-2; d_call: TRBD2; cdr3_aa: ASSLGTSGRTLSYEQY
v_call: TRBV6-5; d_call: NA; cdr3_aa: ASRRAVNGELF
v_call: TRBV7-9; d_call: TRBD2; cdr3_aa: ASSFPTSGRANEQF
v_call: TRBV7-2; d_call: NA; cdr3_aa: ASSSNPQEGQPQH
v_call: TRBV5-5; d_call: NA; cdr3_aa: ASSPSTVYAYEQY
v_call: TRBV5-1; d_call: NA; cdr3_aa: ASMTSGGETQY
v_call: TRBV18; d_call: TRBD1; cdr3_aa: ASSIGQGALYEQY
v_call: TRBV5-4; d_call: TRBD1; cdr3_aa: ASSQTGEYTQY
v_call: TRBV7-9; d_call: NA; cdr3_aa: ASSLGGNNYGYT
v_call: TRBV28; d_call: TRBD1; cdr3_aa: ASRGRDRTYNEQF
v_call: TRBV5-4; d_call: NA; cdr3_aa: ASSLGLGEDTQY
v_call: TRBV12-5; d_call: NA; cdr3_aa: ASGFGFNEQF
v_call: TRBV5-1; d_call: TRBD2; cdr3_aa: ASSLGDSGWGEQF
v_call: TRBV5-8; d_call: NA; cdr3_aa: ASSPQSVNYGYT
v_call: TRBV7-9; d_call: NA; cdr3_aa: ASSLGRGIDTGELF
v_call: TRBV19; d_call: NA; cdr3_aa: ASSGSKDQPQH
v_call: TRBV7-9; d_call: NA; cdr3_aa: ASSQSGISTDTQY
v_call: TRBV19; d_call: NA; cdr3_aa: ASSVSRGRTEAF
v_call: TRBV7-9; d_call: TRBD1; cdr3_aa: ASSRQGHSEAF
v_call: TRBV11-2; d_call: TRBD1; cdr3_aa: ASSSGQGLYEQY
v_call: TRBV29-1; d_call: TRBD1; cdr3_aa: SVVGQRGERETQY
v_call: TRBV15; d_call: TRBD1; cdr3_aa: ATSTRQGEVTDTQY
v_call: TRBV4-1; d_call: TRBD1; cdr3_aa: ASSPWDRDNQPQH
v_call: TRBV5-1; d_call: TRBD2; cdr3_aa: ASSGRLANYNEQF
v_call: TRBV5-5; d_call: NA; cdr3_aa: ASSLGTGNTEAF
v_call: TRBV9; d_call: NA; cdr3_aa: ASSVEFGGANEKLF
v_call: TRBV7-2; d_call: NA; cdr3_aa: ASSQGNSDYGYT
v_call: TRBV6-6; d_call: NA; cdr3_aa: ASSLRDNNEQF
v_call: TRBV7-6; d_call: TRBD1; cdr3_aa: ASSLGQGEGETQY
v_call: TRBV28; d_call: TRBD2; cdr3_aa: ASSSIAGGAYEQY
v_call: TRBV2; d_call: TRBD2; cdr3_aa: ASSGAGISGANVLT
v_call: TRBV15; d_call: NA; cdr3_aa: ATSRDRGTLSSYEQY
v_call: TRBV28; d_call: NA; cdr3_aa: ASSLHSAGTEAF
v_call: TRBV28; d_call: NA; cdr3_aa: ASSLTRLNEQF
v_call: TRBV5-4; d_call: NA; cdr3_aa: ASSLGLVTSTGELF
v_call: TRBV27; d_call: NA; cdr3_aa: ASMWLDGTPLH
v_call: TRBV28; d_call: TRBD1; cdr3_aa: ASSLYGTGGRTKNIQY
v_call: TRBV5-6; d_call: NA; cdr3_aa: ASSLAKETQY
v_call: TRBV15; d_call: NA; cdr3_aa: ATSRGGSFRSTDTQY
v_call: TRBV4-1; d_call: TRBD2; cdr3_aa: ASSQNPGEGYEQY
v_call: TRBV27; d_call: TRBD2; cdr3_aa: ASSLRWTSGHNEQF
v_call: TRBV5-1; d_call: TRBD2; cdr3_aa: ASSLAGLAGVDEQY
v_call: TRBV5-6; d_call: NA; cdr3_aa: AACSSPCTYNEQF
v_call: TRBV11-2; d_call: NA; cdr3_aa: ASSRRGGVGEKLF